This is a list of T cell receptor beta chains from one sample in a study of OX40 agonist ivuxolimab in advanced cancers. Only in-frame clones appear in the TCRdb table, and some are missing; sequencing was by immunoSEQ multiplex PCR. The sample carries roughly 35,000 clones, 65% to 90% recorded once. The sequenced sample was CD4+ or CD8+ T cells sorted from blood, obtained in a trial of the OX40 agonist ivuxolimab. The receptors were sampled from an adult with an advanced solid tumor such as melanoma, head and neck, liver or kidney cancer. Each CDR3 is given with its conserved first and last residue. D genes are given only for firm matches. Some rows mark clone size as missing; the rest say once, few, many or name a class of expanded clone.

cdr3_aa,cdr3_nt,v_call,clone_size,d_call,j_call
CATSGTSNTEAFF,TGTGCCACCTCCGGGACCTCGAACACTGAAGCTTTCTTT,TRBV6-1,.,.,TRBJ1-1
CASSFARYNEQFF,TGTGCCAGCAGCTTTGCGCGGTACAATGAGCAGTTCTTC,TRBV11-3,.,.,TRBJ2-1
CAWSVWTSGGALIEQFF,TGTGCCTGGAGTGTTTGGACTAGCGGGGGGGCCCTTATTGAGCAGTTCTTC,TRBV30,.,TRBD2,TRBJ2-1
CASSPLTGSNEKLFF,TGCGCCAGCAGCCCTCTGACAGGGAGTAATGAAAAACTGTTTTTT,TRBV4-3,.,TRBD1,TRBJ1-4
CASSVGDRNTEAFF,TGTGCCAGCAGCGTAGGGGACAGGAACACTGAAGCTTTCTTT,TRBV9,.,TRBD1,TRBJ1-1
CASSWATGSHGYTF,TGTGCCAGCAGCTGGGCAACAGGGTCTCATGGCTACACCTTC,TRBV5-4,.,.,TRBJ1-2
CASSAASLAVSYEQYF,TGTGCCAGCAGCGCCGCTTCTTTAGCGGTCTCCTACGAGCAGTACTTC,TRBV7-6,.,.,TRBJ2-7
CSARQGIGYTF,TGCAGTGCCAGACAGGGAATAGGCTACACCTTC,TRBV20-1,.,TRBD1,TRBJ1-2
CASNIGGGRSNQPQHF,TGTGCCAGTAACATAGGCGGCGGCCGTAGCAATCAGCCCCAGCATTTT,TRBV19,.,.,TRBJ1-5
CASSLQETQYF,TGTGCCAGCAGTTTACAAGAGACCCAGTACTTC,TRBV7-2,.,.,TRBJ2-5
CASLTRDRLTYEQYF,TGCGCCAGCCTTACCAGGGACCGCCTTACCTACGAGCAGTACTTC,TRBV4-3,.,.,TRBJ2-7
CASSRRHSLDEKLFF,TGTGCCAGCTCACGACGACACAGTCTAGATGAAAAACTGTTTTTT,TRBV18,.,.,TRBJ1-4
CASSEPQGNTQYF,TGCGCCAGCAGCGAACCACAGGGAAATACGCAGTATTTT,TRBV5-1,once,.,TRBJ2-3
CASRGGGTYEQYF,TGTGCCAGCAGGGGGGGCGGAACCTACGAGCAGTACTTC,TRBV2,.,.,TRBJ2-7
CASSQDKDRGVQYF,TGTGCCAGCAGCCAAGACAAAGACAGGGGAGTTCAGTACTTC,TRBV4-2,.,TRBD1,TRBJ2-4
CASSYGDPTDTQYF,TGTGCCAGCAGTTATGGGGACCCCACAGATACGCAGTATTTT,TRBV6-6,.,.,TRBJ2-3
CASLPKAPGPPEAFF,TGTGCCAGCCTCCCAAAGGCCCCGGGACCCCCTGAAGCTTTCTTT,TRBV28,.,.,TRBJ1-1
CASSHIGVRRLTGELFF,TGTGCCAGCAGCCACATCGGGGTGCGCCGATTGACCGGGGAGCTGTTTTTT,TRBV7-2,.,.,TRBJ2-2
CASSQPLRGNEQFF,TGCGCCAGCAGCCAGCCCCTCAGGGGTAATGAGCAGTTCTTC,TRBV4-1,.,.,TRBJ2-1
CASSQGLAETRGQYF,TGCGCCAGCAGCCAGGGACTAGCGGAAACCCGGGGGCAGTACTTC,TRBV5-1,once,TRBD2,TRBJ2-7
CASSELQGAVTGELFF,TGTGCCAGCAGTGAATTGCAGGGGGCGGTTACCGGGGAGCTGTTTTTT,TRBV6-1,.,TRBD1,TRBJ2-2
CASSIDREVEQYF,TGTGCCAGTAGTATAGATCGCGAGGTTGAGCAGTACTTC,TRBV19,.,.,TRBJ2-7